Included here is one T cell receptor (beta chain) sequence, with context. The germline V gene has CDR1 SGHRS and CDR2 YFSETQ. CDR3 length: 17 residues. The V end was cut by 0 bases, the J end by 1 base, with 15 bases between. Here immunoSEQ multiplex PCR was the method, and the copy in TCRdb shows in-frame clones only, minus some. The sample holds a few hundred thousand clones, almost 90% seen once. This sample was taken from a study of blood T cell repertoires in COVID-19. Study-wide context: The United States, Italy and Spain were the sources of the acute and convalescent COVID-19 samples. T cells, B-cell-depleted T cells, or PBMCs provided the cDNA or gDNA that served as material.

The chain has TRBV5-1 and TRBJ2-3, with D unclear. This TCR derives from a woman between 18 and 29 years old with acute COVID-19. The sample consisted of PBMCs or T cells enriched from blood (not recorded which). CDR3 in amino acids: CASSLAPSILGTDTQYF. DNA of the CDR3: TGCGCCAGCAGCTTGGCCCCCTCAATCCTAGGCACAGATACGCAGTATTTT.